The subject of this entry is one T cell receptor (beta chain). TCRdb's table, derived via immunoSEQ multiplex PCR, lists solely in-frame clones and lacks some. The sample carries over 75,000 clones, roughly 90% recorded once. Time point here: pretreatment peripheral blood. This specimen comes from a study of PD-L1 blockade in urothelial cancer. Turning to the study itself: Prior exposure to chemotherapy in patients amounted to 0 to 3 regimens received.

The J segment lost 6 bases and the V segment lost 4 bases, leaving 7 bases of the junction unmatched. Germline-derived CDR1 and CDR2 are LGHNA and YNFKEQ. The length of the CDR3 is 14 residues. This chain uses TRBV4-2 with TRBJ2-3; 7 nucleotides match TRBD2. The receptor was derived from a woman older than 75 with urothelial cancer. Here the sequenced sample was PBMCs, taken around atezolizumab (anti-PD-L1) treatment. The CDR3 spells CASSPKTSMDTQYF. The CDR3 nucleotides are TGTGCCAGCAGCCCTAAGACTAGCATGGATACGCAGTATTTT.